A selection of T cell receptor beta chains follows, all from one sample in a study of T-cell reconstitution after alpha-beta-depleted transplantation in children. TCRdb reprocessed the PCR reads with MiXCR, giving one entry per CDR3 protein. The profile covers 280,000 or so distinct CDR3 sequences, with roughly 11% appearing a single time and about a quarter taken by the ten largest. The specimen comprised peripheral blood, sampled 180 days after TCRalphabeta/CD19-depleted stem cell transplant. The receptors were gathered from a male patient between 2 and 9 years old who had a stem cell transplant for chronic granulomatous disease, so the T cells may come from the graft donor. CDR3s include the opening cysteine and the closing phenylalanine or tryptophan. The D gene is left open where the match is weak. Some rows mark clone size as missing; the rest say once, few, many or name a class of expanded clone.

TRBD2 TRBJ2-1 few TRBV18 TGTGCCAGCTCCCGAGCCCTAGCGGGAGGGGGAAATGAGCAGTTCTTC CASSRALAGGGNEQFF
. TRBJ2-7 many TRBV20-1 TGCAGTGCTAGTGGGACGGGGACCTACGAGCAGTACTTC CSASGTGTYEQYF
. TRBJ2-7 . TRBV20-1 TGCTGTGCTAGAGATCTCGGGGAGGGGGCGAGAGTCTACGAGCAGTACTTC CCARDLGEGARVYEQYF
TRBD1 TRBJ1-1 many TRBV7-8 TGTGCCAGCAGCCGTCGACAGGGGAACACTGAAGCTTTCTTT CASSRRQGNTEAFF
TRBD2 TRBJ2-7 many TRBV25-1 TGTGCCAGCAGTGAAATGGGAAGGAAGCTAGCGGGCCGGCTGCACTTC CASSEMGRKLAGRLHF
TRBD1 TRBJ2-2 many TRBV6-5 TGTGCCAGCAGTTGGGACAGTATTAGTACCGGGGAGCTGTTTTTT CASSWDSISTGELFF
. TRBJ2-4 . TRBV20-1 TGCAGTGCTAGGAAAAACCAAGGGGGAAACATTCAGTACTTC CSARKNQGGNIQYF
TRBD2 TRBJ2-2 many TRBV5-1 TGCGCCAGCAGCTTGGCTCTCGCGGGAGGTATTAACACCGGGGAGCTGTTTTTT CASSLALAGGINTGELFF
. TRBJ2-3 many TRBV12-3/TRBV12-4 TGTGCCAGCAGTTTAGCGCTCCCCGGGCCTGCTACAGATACGCAGTATTTT CASSLALPGPATDTQYF
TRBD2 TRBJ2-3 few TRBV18 TGTGCCAGCTCACCTAAGCGGGAGTTTGATACGCAGTATTTT CASSPKREFDTQYF
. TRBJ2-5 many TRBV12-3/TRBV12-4 TGTGCCAGCAGTCCTAAGTGGGAGGAGACCCAGTACTTC CASSPKWEETQYF
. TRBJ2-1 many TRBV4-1 TGCGCCAGCAGCCAAGATTGGTCTTCTCACCGTGGCTCCTACAATGAGCAGTTCTTC CASSQDWSSHRGSYNEQFF
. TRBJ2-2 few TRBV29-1 TGCAGCGTTGGAATAGGGAACACCGGGGAGCTGTTTTTT CSVGIGNTGELFF